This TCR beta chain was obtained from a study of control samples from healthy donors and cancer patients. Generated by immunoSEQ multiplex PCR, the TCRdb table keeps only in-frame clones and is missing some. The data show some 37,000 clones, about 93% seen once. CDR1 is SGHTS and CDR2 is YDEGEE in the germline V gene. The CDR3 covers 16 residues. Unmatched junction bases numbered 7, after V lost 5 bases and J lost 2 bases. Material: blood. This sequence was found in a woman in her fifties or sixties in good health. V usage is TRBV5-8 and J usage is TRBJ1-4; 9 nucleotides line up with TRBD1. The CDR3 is CASRAGQGVTNEKLFF. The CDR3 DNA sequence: TGTGCCAGCAGAGCGGGACAGGGAGTGACTAATGAAAAACTGTTTTTT.